Below are 20 T cell receptor beta chains sequenced from a single sample in a study of blood T cell repertoires in COVID-19. Only in-frame clones appear in the TCRdb table, and some are missing; sequencing was by immunoSEQ multiplex PCR. Of around 270,000 clones in the sample, roughly 91% were seen once. The sequencing sample was made of peripheral blood. The receptors derive from a man aged 40-55 years with acute or convalescent COVID-19.

V usage is TRBV12-5 and J usage is TRBJ1-5; TRBD1 is a possible D gene (6 bases). With 7 bases removed from V and 0 bases from J, the gap between germline ends came to 28 bases. In germline, CDR1 is LGHNT, CDR2 FRNRAP. CDR3 length: 20 amino acids. As DNA, the CDR3 is TGTGCTAGTGCCCTACGACCCTGGGGGGGGCGAGAATATAGCAATCAGCCCCAGCATTTT. Residues: CASALRPWGGREYSNQPQHF.

The rearrangement joins TRBV2 to TRBJ2-4; 8 bases map to TRBD1. The CDR3 totals 14 residues. After removal of 7 bases from V and 6 bases from J, the junction contained 8 bases not matched to a gene. Germline CDR1 and CDR2: SNHLY and FYNNEI. This chain's CDR3 is CASKTGGLRNIQYF. CDR3 sequence (DNA): TGTGCCAGCAAAACAGGGGGACTTAGAAACATTCAGTACTTC.

This clone was recorded only once. The rearrangement uses TRBV3-1 (or the pseudogene TRBV3-2) and TRBJ2-1; 7 positions match TRBD2. V shed 1 base, J shed 4 bases, and the junction held 4 bases outside the gene matches. The CDR3 length is 15 residues. Per the germline V gene, CDR1 is LGHDT and CDR2 is YNNKEL (reference sequence). DNA of the CDR3: TGTGCCAGCAGCCAAGGGGCGGGGGATTACAATGAGCAGTTCTTC. As protein: CASSQGAGDYNEQFF.

V usage is TRBV27 and J usage is TRBJ2-7, with 7 bases that match TRBD2. The CDR3 consists of 14 residues. The germline gives CDR1 MNHEY, CDR2 SMNVEV (reference sequence). The V and J ends lost 5 bases and 3 bases, in that order; junction bases with no gene match: 7. As DNA, the CDR3 is TGTGCCAGCAGTCCCGAGGGACTATACTACGAGCAGTACTTC. Its protein is CASSPEGLYYEQYF.

The gene calls are TRBV18 and TRBJ1-3; tentative D call: TRBD1 (5 bases). CDR3 length: 15 amino acids. The germline V and J ends were trimmed by 6 bases and 1 base, with 13 bases remaining between them. Germline V gene lookup returns CDR1 KGHSH and CDR2 LQKENI. CDR3 sequence: CASSLDRFSGNTIYF. The CDR3 coding sequence is TGTGCCAGCTCTCTCGACAGATTTTCTGGAAACACCATATATTTT.

This sequence joins TRBV10-3 and TRBJ1-1, with D unresolved. The CDR3 has 14 residues. CDR1 and CDR2 from the germline V gene are ENHRY and SYGVKD. V was shortened by 0 bases and J by 1 base, with 6 bases between the two germline ends. CDR3 sequence (DNA): TGTGCCATCAGTGAGTCCCAGGCGAACACTGAAGCTTTCTTT. This sequence encodes CAISESQANTEAFF.

This chain uses TRBV12-5 with TRBJ1-1; 8 nucleotides line up with TRBD1. Germline CDR1 reads LGHNT; CDR2 reads FRNRAP. The CDR3 has 14 residues. V lost 6 bases to trimming and J lost 7 bases; unmatched junction nucleotides: 10. CDR3 sequence reads: CASGLGQGGSEAFF. CDR3 coding DNA: TGTGCTAGTGGCCTCGGACAGGGAGGAAGTGAAGCTTTCTTT.

The chain couples TRBV19 to TRBJ1-1; tentative D call: TRBD1 (6 bases). This CDR3 comprises 15 residues. CDR1 is LNHDA and CDR2 is SQIVND in the germline V gene (reference sequence). Trimming stripped 2 bases from V and 6 bases from J, with 16 bases between. The CDR3 DNA is TGTGCCAGTAGTATAAGAACAGGGTTTAACGCTGAAGCTTTCTTT. This translates into CASSIRTGFNAEAFF.

This clone has more than one count but fewer than ten. The chain recombines TRBV2 with TRBJ1-2; D unresolved. Looked up from germline, CDR1 is SNHLY and CDR2 is FYNNEI. V gave up 2 bases and J gave up 0 bases, with 7 bases separating them. The CDR3 totals 14 residues. The CDR3 DNA follows: TGTGCCAGCAGTGAATACGGGGCTAACTATGGCTACACCTTC. Protein sequence: CASSEYGANYGYTF.

J is TRBJ2-7 and V is TRBV2, with TRBD1 matching 8 bases. V lost 3 bases, J lost 7 bases, and 8 bases stayed unmatched. The germline gives CDR1 SNHLY, CDR2 FYNNEI. The CDR3 has 14 residues. The CDR3 region has the DNA TGTGCCAGCAGTGAGTTGACAGGGGCGAGGGAGCAGTACTTC. Protein sequence: CASSELTGAREQYF. Based on the CDR3 plus reference TRBV2 and TRBJ2-7, the full variable domain is EPEVTQTPSHQVTQMGQEVILRCVPISNHLYFYWYRQILGQKVEFLVSFYNNEISEKSEIFDDQFSVERPDGSNFTLKIRSTKLEDSAMYFCASSELTGAREQYFGPGTRLTVT.

The V and J genes are TRBV10-2 and TRBJ2-1, with D perhaps matching TRBD2 (6 bases). The CDR3 runs to 12 residues. CDR1 and CDR2 from the germline V gene are WSHSY and SAAADI. Trimming took off 8 bases at V and 6 bases at J, with 11 bases between the two ends. CDR3 DNA sequence: TGCGCCAGCGGACTCGGGGGCAATGAGCAGTTCTTC. Translation: CASGLGGNEQFF.

This clone was found a few times. The rearrangement uses TRBV25-1 and TRBJ1-2, with D uncertain. CDR1 and CDR2 from the germline V gene are MGHDK and SYGVNS. V shed 5 bases and J shed 7 bases, with 8 bases lying between them. The CDR3 has 11 amino acids. CDR3 DNA sequence: TGTGCCAGCAGTCAGGCCGGTGGCTACACCTTC. Translating gives CASSQAGGYTF.

The chain recombines TRBV19 with TRBJ2-3, with TRBD1 identical over 10 bases. Unmatched junction bases numbered 16, after V lost 11 bases and J lost 5 bases. The CDR3 runs to 16 residues. Germline values: CDR1 LNHDA, CDR2 SQIVND (reference sequence). CDR3 in amino acids: CALHRYGTGARDTQYF. In DNA form, the CDR3 reads TGTGCCCTTCACAGATACGGGACAGGGGCTAGAGATACGCAGTATTTT.

The J gene is TRBJ2-7, the V gene TRBV3-1 (or the pseudogene TRBV3-2), with D possibly TRBD1 on 6 matching bases. CDR3 size: 17 residues. CDR1 is LGHDT and CDR2 is YNNKEL in the germline V gene (reference sequence). The V end was cut by 4 bases, the J end by 0 bases, with 19 bases between. CDR3 nucleotide sequence: TGTGCCAGCAGCCCTCTCTTACAGGGCCTTAGCTCCTACGAGCAGTACTTC. Translation: CASSPLLQGLSSYEQYF.

Comment on this clone: At one of its ends the junction is not consistent with the germline gene, which may arise from a read error. The chain combines TRBV11-3 with TRBJ2-1; 9 bases match TRBD2. This CDR3 has 17 residues. CDR1 is SGHNT and CDR2 is YENEEA in the germline V gene. The DNA for the CDR3 is TGTGCCAGCAGCCTAGACGCGGGAGGGAATTCCTACAATGAGCAGTTCTTC. Protein product: CASSLDAGGNSYNEQFF.

The V gene is TRBV18, the J gene TRBJ2-3; TRBD2 might be the D (7 bases). V gave up 1 base and J gave up 4 bases, with 15 bases separating them. CDR1 is KGHSH, CDR2 LQKENI, per germline. This CDR3 contains 16 residues. DNA of the CDR3: TGTGCCAGCTCACCACGGGGGGGGGCCAGACCAGATACGCAGTATTTT. Translation: CASSPRGGARPDTQYF. Filled out from reference TRBV18 and TRBJ2-3, the complete variable domain reads NAGVMQNPRHLVRRRGQEARLRCSPMKGHSHVYWYRQLPEEGLKFMVYLQKENIIDESGMPKERFSAEFPKEGPSILRIQQVVRGDSAAYFCASSPRGGARPDTQYFGPGTRLTVL.

This clone was seen only a few times. V is TRBV24-1 and J is TRBJ2-2, with a possible D match to TRBD1 (7 bases). The V end lost 11 bases, the J end lost 6 bases, and 18 bases lay between the germline ends. CDR3 size: 14 residues. Germline V gene data show CDR1 as KGHDR and CDR2 as SFDVKD. The CDR3 here is CASRGRGAAGELFF. DNA of the CDR3: TGTGCCAGTCGGGGCAGGGGGGCGGCCGGGGAGCTGTTTTTT.

The V gene is TRBV2, the J gene TRBJ1-6, with TRBD1 identical over 10 bases. Germline loops: CDR1 SNHLY, CDR2 FYNNEI. The J segment lost 10 bases and the V segment lost 8 bases, leaving 11 bases of the junction unmatched. The CDR3 length is 15 residues. In DNA form, the CDR3 reads TGTGCCAGCGCTCCGGGACAGGGGACTCTATCACCCCTCCACTTT. The encoded protein is CASAPGQGTLSPLHF.

This chain joins TRBV12-3 or TRBV12-4 and TRBJ2-1; 9 positions agree with TRBD2. V was pared by 6 bases and J by 3 bases, with 0 bases of the junction left unmatched. The CDR3 extends over 13 amino acids. For the CDR3, the DNA is TGTGCCAGCAGGCGGGGGGGCTACAATGAGCAGTTCTTC. The encoded protein is CASRRGGYNEQFF.

The chain employs TRBV5-1 and TRBJ2-3, with 8 positions matching TRBD1. The CDR3 spans 14 residues. Trimming took 5 bases from V and 1 from J; bases not matched to a gene: 3. Germline CDR1 reads SGHRS; CDR2 reads YFSETQ. CDR3 coding DNA: TGCGCCAGCAGAATGGACAGGGGCACAGATACGCAGTATTTT. Translating gives CASRMDRGTDTQYF. The full variable domain, with the rest looked up from reference TRBV5-1 and TRBJ2-3, is KAGVTQTPRYLIKTRGQQVTLSCSPISGHRSVSWYQQTPGQGLQFLFEYFSETQRNKGNFPGRFSGRQFSNSRSEMNVSTLELGDSALYLCASRMDRGTDTQYFGPGTRLTVL.